Listed below are T cell receptor beta chains from one sample, sequenced in a study of radiotherapy plus CTLA-4 blockade in lung cancer. Generated by immunoSEQ multiplex PCR, the TCRdb table keeps only in-frame clones and is missing some. The table lists 65,000 to 85,000 clones, approximately 73% of them singletons, with roughly a tenth in the top ten. The source was peripheral blood, collected from a patient treated with radiotherapy plus ipilimumab. These receptors were obtained from a human donor with non-small cell lung cancer whose response to radiotherapy plus ipilimumab could not be evaluated. Each CDR3 is given with its conserved first and last residue. The D gene is left open where the match is weak. Some rows have no size entry. The others give once, few or many, or a class for an expanded clone.

j_call: TRBJ1-1; clone_size: -; v_call: TRBV4-3; d_call: TRBD1; cdr3_nt: TGCGCCAGCAGCCAAGATGGGACAGGGAAAATCGGATGGACTGAAGCTTTCTTT; cdr3_aa: CASSQDGTGKIGWTEAFF
j_call: TRBJ1-3; clone_size: -; v_call: TRBV12-5; d_call: TRBD1; cdr3_nt: TGTGCTAGTGGTTTGGACAGGGGCTACACCATATATTTT; cdr3_aa: CASGLDRGYTIYF
j_call: TRBJ1-4; clone_size: -; v_call: TRBV4-1; d_call: TRBD1; cdr3_nt: TGCGCCAGCAGCCGGGACAGGAGAGAAAAACTGTTTTTT; cdr3_aa: CASSRDRREKLFF
j_call: TRBJ2-2; clone_size: -; v_call: TRBV11-3; d_call: -; cdr3_nt: TGTGCCAGCAGCCCCTTCCCCCCAGGTTTCGGGATCAACACCGGGGAGCTGTTTTTT; cdr3_aa: CASSPFPPGFGINTGELFF
j_call: TRBJ2-2; clone_size: once; v_call: TRBV5-1; d_call: TRBD2; cdr3_nt: TGCGCCAGCAGCTTGACTAGCGGGGACACCGGGGAGCTGTTTTTT; cdr3_aa: CASSLTSGDTGELFF
j_call: TRBJ1-2; clone_size: -; v_call: TRBV5-6; d_call: -; cdr3_nt: TGTGCCAGCAGCTTGGTAGGGGAACCATATGGCTACACCTTC; cdr3_aa: CASSLVGEPYGYTF
j_call: TRBJ2-7; clone_size: -; v_call: TRBV12-5; d_call: TRBD1; cdr3_nt: TGTGCTAGTGAACCGGGACAGGGAAACTACGAGCAGTACTTC; cdr3_aa: CASEPGQGNYEQYF
j_call: TRBJ2-7; clone_size: -; v_call: TRBV5-1; d_call: -; cdr3_nt: TGCGCCAGCTGTCGGGACACCCCCTACGAGCAGTACTTC; cdr3_aa: CASCRDTPYEQYF
j_call: TRBJ1-6; clone_size: -; v_call: TRBV15; d_call: TRBD1; cdr3_nt: TGTGCCACCAGCCGCGGGACAGCAAATAATTCACCCCTCCACTTT; cdr3_aa: CATSRGTANNSPLHF
j_call: TRBJ2-7; clone_size: -; v_call: TRBV15; d_call: TRBD1; cdr3_nt: TGTGCCACCAGCAGAGAGGGGCCCAGGGGGCCTCCTTACGAGCAGTACTTC; cdr3_aa: CATSREGPRGPPYEQYF
j_call: TRBJ1-1; clone_size: -; v_call: TRBV6-5; d_call: TRBD1; cdr3_nt: TGTGCCAGCAGTTACAGGGGGCCTGGTGAAGCTTTCTTT; cdr3_aa: CASSYRGPGEAFF
j_call: TRBJ1-2; clone_size: -; v_call: TRBV10-3; d_call: -; cdr3_nt: TGTGCCATCAGTGAGTCGGGGCAGGGCGGTATTGGTGGCTACACCTTC; cdr3_aa: CAISESGQGGIGGYTF
j_call: TRBJ2-3; clone_size: -; v_call: TRBV27; d_call: TRBD2; cdr3_nt: TGTGCCAGCGAGGCGAGACTAGCGGGGGGTACGCAGTATTTT; cdr3_aa: CASEARLAGGTQYF
j_call: TRBJ2-5; clone_size: once; v_call: TRBV27; d_call: TRBD2; cdr3_nt: TGTGCCAGCCAGAGCGGGGGGCCCTACCTCGACCAAGAGACCCAGTACTTC; cdr3_aa: CASQSGGPYLDQETQYF
j_call: TRBJ1-5; clone_size: -; v_call: TRBV18; d_call: -; cdr3_nt: TGTGCCAGCTCACCCTCCCGTCAGGAACTCAATCAGCCCCAGCATTTT; cdr3_aa: CASSPSRQELNQPQHF
j_call: TRBJ1-6; clone_size: -; v_call: TRBV6-6; d_call: TRBD1; cdr3_nt: TGTGCCAGCAGTGCGGGACAGGGTTCCAATAATTCACCCCTCCACTTT; cdr3_aa: CASSAGQGSNNSPLHF
j_call: TRBJ1-2; clone_size: medium-sized; v_call: TRBV19; d_call: -; cdr3_nt: TGTGCCAGTAGTATTATTCAGGCTTCCTATGGCTACACCTTC; cdr3_aa: CASSIIQASYGYTF
j_call: TRBJ2-3; clone_size: -; v_call: TRBV9; d_call: TRBD2; cdr3_nt: TGTGCCAGCAGCGTAGGCGTGGGGGGGGTCACAGATACGCAGTATTTT; cdr3_aa: CASSVGVGGVTDTQYF
j_call: TRBJ1-2; clone_size: -; v_call: TRBV19; d_call: -; cdr3_nt: TGTGCCAGTAGTATTGGTCAGGGAGGACACTATGGCTACACCTTC; cdr3_aa: CASSIGQGGHYGYTF
j_call: TRBJ2-1; clone_size: -; v_call: TRBV5-1; d_call: TRBD1; cdr3_nt: TGCGCCAGCAGCTCGTTCGCCTCCCAGGGGGTAAATGAGCAGTTCTTC; cdr3_aa: CASSSFASQGVNEQFF
j_call: TRBJ1-5; clone_size: -; v_call: TRBV2; d_call: TRBD1; cdr3_nt: TGTGCCAGCAAGGGGGCCGGGGGCAATCAGCCCCAGCATTTT; cdr3_aa: CASKGAGGNQPQHF
j_call: TRBJ1-6; clone_size: -; v_call: TRBV6-5; d_call: -; cdr3_nt: TGTGCCAGCAGTAGGTCCGGCGGTTCACCCCTCCACTTT; cdr3_aa: CASSRSGGSPLHF
j_call: TRBJ2-2; clone_size: once; v_call: TRBV29-1; d_call: TRBD2; cdr3_nt: TGCAGCGTTGACACTAGCGGGGGTCAAACCGGGGAGCTGTTTTTT; cdr3_aa: CSVDTSGGQTGELFF
j_call: TRBJ2-7; clone_size: -; v_call: TRBV6-5; d_call: TRBD1; cdr3_nt: TGTGCCAGCAGTTACTCGAGACAGGGGGGAGCGTACGAGCAGTACTTC; cdr3_aa: CASSYSRQGGAYEQYF
j_call: TRBJ2-3; clone_size: -; v_call: TRBV10-3; d_call: TRBD2; cdr3_nt: TGTGCCATCAGTGATCTAGGGGCGGGGGGGCCCGATACGCAGTATTTT; cdr3_aa: CAISDLGAGGPDTQYF
j_call: TRBJ2-5; clone_size: -; v_call: TRBV25-1; d_call: -; cdr3_nt: TGTGCCAGCAGTTCGGAGCCCCCGCGGGAGACCCAGTACTTC; cdr3_aa: CASSSEPPRETQYF
j_call: TRBJ1-4; clone_size: -; v_call: TRBV6-5; d_call: -; cdr3_nt: TGTGCCAGCAGTTACTCGATTCGACAGTTTAATGAAAAACTGTTTTTT; cdr3_aa: CASSYSIRQFNEKLFF
j_call: TRBJ1-3; clone_size: -; v_call: TRBV7-6; d_call: TRBD1; cdr3_nt: TGTGCCAGCAGCTTAGCAGGACAGGGAGGAAACACCATATATTTT; cdr3_aa: CASSLAGQGGNTIYF
j_call: TRBJ2-3; clone_size: -; v_call: TRBV19; d_call: -; cdr3_nt: TGTGCCAGTAGTAGCTGGGGCAGGGAACCAGATACGCAGTATTTT; cdr3_aa: CASSSWGREPDTQYF
j_call: TRBJ2-7; clone_size: -; v_call: TRBV2; d_call: -; cdr3_nt: TGTGCCAGCACTCGACCCGGGAAAGAGGCCTACGAGCAGTACTTC; cdr3_aa: CASTRPGKEAYEQYF
j_call: TRBJ1-2; clone_size: -; v_call: TRBV6-5; d_call: -; cdr3_nt: TGTGCCAGCAGTCAGACCTGGGAGCGGGGCTACACCTTC; cdr3_aa: CASSQTWERGYTF
j_call: TRBJ2-7; clone_size: -; v_call: TRBV25-1; d_call: -; cdr3_nt: TGTGCCAGCAGTGATCTGGGTCAGGGCTCCTACGAGCAGTACTTC; cdr3_aa: CASSDLGQGSYEQYF
j_call: TRBJ1-1; clone_size: -; v_call: TRBV5-1; d_call: -; cdr3_nt: TGCGCCAGCAGCTTGCGGGGGACTCTTATGAACACTGAAGCTTTCTTT; cdr3_aa: CASSLRGTLMNTEAFF
j_call: TRBJ1-4; clone_size: few; v_call: TRBV2; d_call: -; cdr3_nt: TGTGCCAGCAGCGTCGGGAGGGACGAAAAACTGTTTTTT; cdr3_aa: CASSVGRDEKLFF
j_call: TRBJ1-6; clone_size: -; v_call: TRBV4-1; d_call: TRBD1; cdr3_nt: TGCGCCAGCAGCCAACGGGACAGAGTTAATTCACCCCTCCACTTT; cdr3_aa: CASSQRDRVNSPLHF
j_call: TRBJ2-1; clone_size: -; v_call: TRBV6-5; d_call: TRBD2; cdr3_nt: TGTGCCAGCACCCCGCCCGGACTAGCGAGCAATGAGCAGTTCTTC; cdr3_aa: CASTPPGLASNEQFF
j_call: TRBJ2-7; clone_size: -; v_call: TRBV11-2; d_call: -; cdr3_nt: TGTGCCAGCAGGGGGGGTCACGAGCAGTACTTC; cdr3_aa: CASRGGHEQYF
j_call: TRBJ1-4; clone_size: -; v_call: TRBV5-1; d_call: -; cdr3_nt: TGCGCCAGCAGCTCCACAGGGACAACTAATGAAAAACTGTTTTTT; cdr3_aa: CASSSTGTTNEKLFF
j_call: TRBJ2-7; clone_size: -; v_call: TRBV19; d_call: TRBD2; cdr3_nt: TGTGCCAGTAGTAACAACCCGGGACTAGAAGCCTACGAGCAGTACTTC; cdr3_aa: CASSNNPGLEAYEQYF
j_call: TRBJ1-2; clone_size: -; v_call: TRBV15; d_call: -; cdr3_nt: TGTGCCACCAGCAGAGATGGGGGCCGCTACACCTTC; cdr3_aa: CATSRDGGRYTF
j_call: TRBJ1-4; clone_size: -; v_call: TRBV27; d_call: -; cdr3_nt: TGTGCCAGCAGGGGCGAAAAACTGTTTTTT; cdr3_aa: CASRGEKLFF
j_call: TRBJ2-3; clone_size: -; v_call: TRBV7-3; d_call: TRBD2; cdr3_nt: TGTGCCAGCAGCTCCGGACTAGCGAGCACAGATACGCAGTATTTT; cdr3_aa: CASSSGLASTDTQYF